This T cell receptor beta chain was observed in a study of shared clonotypes between healthy human individuals. Measured with immunoSEQ multiplex PCR; TCRdb has only the in-frame clones, and not every one. The table has fewer than 3 million clones, approximately 90% seen once; the top ten hold 0.37%. The CDR3 length is 16 residues. V dropped 5 bases and J dropped 3; count of bases not matched to a gene: 10. Looked up from germline, CDR1 is LNHDA and CDR2 is SQIVND (reference sequence). This TCR came from a young man in good health. Some clones in this sample may be carry-over from other donors' samples. V gene TRBV19 combines with J gene TRBJ1-5, with 7 bases aligning to TRBD1. Sequenced: naive CD4+ T cells from PBMCs. Subset indicated: CD45RA+ positively selected. Here the CDR3 reads CASSVSPDRNNQPQHF. CDR3 sequence (DNA): TGTGCCAGTAGTGTTTCGCCGGACAGGAACAATCAGCCCCAGCATTTT.